The 25 T cell receptor beta chains below all came from one sample that was sequenced in a study of technical replicates of blood from a few donors. Assay used: immunoSEQ multiplex PCR; TCRdb lists only in-frame clones, some missing. This sample has about 100,000 clones; about 94% occur once, and the top ten carry about 0.21%. What was sequenced was T cells isolated from PBMCs. The source of these receptors is a human donor in good health.

The CDR3 DNA reads as TGTGCCAGCAGGGGGGACAGTACTGGCAATCAGCCCCAGCATTTT. Translating gives CASRGDSTGNQPQHF. The chain joins TRBV6-5 to TRBJ1-5; 7 nucleotides match TRBD1. Germline CDR1 and CDR2: MNHEY and SVGAGI. Trimming took 6 bases from V and 2 from J; bases not matched to a gene: 7. The CDR3 consists of 15 residues.

Only one count was recorded for this clone. The genes are TRBV30 and TRBJ1-6, with TRBD1 as a possible D gene (6 bases). The CDR3 spans 15 residues. Trimming cost V 5 bases and J 8 bases, with 19 bases left between them. Germline V gives CDR1 GTSNPN, CDR2 SVGIG (reference sequence). CDR3 sequence: CAWGGPSGGDSPLHF. DNA of the CDR3: TGTGCCTGGGGGGGCCCCTCGGGGGGCGATTCACCCCTCCACTTT.

V is TRBV18 and J is TRBJ2-2, with TRBD2 identical over 11 bases. Germline CDR1 is KGHSH and CDR2 is LQKENI. Germline trimming cut 6 bases from V and 0 bases from J; bases unmatched to any gene: 12. The CDR3 runs 19 residues. The CDR3 loop is CASSPLGLADFANTGELFF. The DNA of the CDR3 is TGTGCCAGCTCGCCCCTGGGACTAGCGGATTTCGCGAACACCGGGGAGCTGTTTTTT. Combining the CDR3 with reference TRBV18 and TRBJ2-2 gives the whole variable domain NAGVMQNPRHLVRRRGQEARLRCSPMKGHSHVYWYRQLPEEGLKFMVYLQKENIIDESGMPKERFSAEFPKEGPSILRIQQVVRGDSAAYFCASSPLGLADFANTGELFFGEGSRLTVL.

This chain connects TRBV7-9 to TRBJ2-1, with a possible D match to TRBD2 (6 bases). The CDR3 length is 13 residues. CDR1 is SEHNR, CDR2 FQNEAQ, per germline (reference sequence). The V end lost 4 bases, the J end lost 6 bases, and 10 bases lay between the germline ends. The CDR3 nucleotides read TGTGCCAGCAGCTCGGGGGTAGGCAATGAGCAGTTCTTC. Translation gives CASSSGVGNEQFF.

The rearrangement joins TRBV27 to TRBJ1-2; 9 bases match TRBD1. CDR1 MNHEY and CDR2 SMNVEV come from the germline V gene (reference sequence). The CDR3 length is 17 residues. J lost 4 bases, V lost 5 bases, and 14 bases had no gene match. The CDR3 spells CASSLLSQGAHSYGYTF. CDR3 in DNA: TGTGCCAGCAGTCTTCTCTCACAGGGGGCGCACAGCTATGGCTACACCTTC.

The chain uses TRBV7-8 and TRBJ2-7; tentative D call: TRBD2 (6 bases). The length of the CDR3 is 14 residues. V lost 3 bases and J lost 7, with 16 bases in between. Germline V gene sequence: CDR1 SGHVS, CDR2 FQNEAQ. Here the CDR3 reads CASSLIGTGGEQYF. CDR3 in DNA: TGTGCCAGCAGCTTGATTGGGACTGGGGGGGAGCAGTACTTC.

Of note for this clone: A read error may account for a junction end that differs from germline. V is TRBV10-3 and J is TRBJ2-3; 8 nucleotides line up with TRBD2. Germline V lookup: CDR1 ENHRY, CDR2 SYGVKD. The CDR3 is 16 amino acids. The CDR3 region is CAINEPGGRISDTQYF. CDR3 coding DNA: TGTGCCATCAATGAGCCTGGCGGGAGGATCTCAGATACGCAGTATTTT.

The V gene is TRBV19, the J gene TRBJ2-7; 8 nucleotides agree with TRBD1. Per germline, CDR1 LNHDA and CDR2 SQIVND (reference sequence). V was clipped by 5 bases and J by 3 bases; unmatched bases: 9. The CDR3 has 15 amino acids. CDR3: CASSVGQGRFYEQYF. The CDR3 bases are TGTGCCAGTAGTGTCGGACAGGGCCGATTCTACGAGCAGTACTTC.

The genes are TRBV28 and TRBJ1-5, with 7 positions matching TRBD1. Germline values: CDR1 MDHEN, CDR2 SYDVKM. After removal of 5 bases from V and 5 bases from J, the junction contained 9 bases not matched to a gene. CDR3 length: 15 residues. The DNA for the CDR3 is TGTGCCAGCAGTACCGCGGGACAGTCGTATCAGCCCCAGCATTTT. This gives the protein CASSTAGQSYQPQHF.

The chain is built from TRBV9 and TRBJ2-5, with 8 bases identical to TRBD2. V was clipped by 3 bases and J by 5 bases; unmatched bases: 6. The germline gives CDR1 SGDLS, CDR2 YYNGEE. This CDR3 is built from 14 residues. The DNA for the CDR3 is TGTGCCAGCAGCGCTGGGACTAGGTGGGAGACCCAGTACTTC. It yields the protein CASSAGTRWETQYF.

The chain couples TRBV30 to TRBJ1-2; D is unresolved. Germline V gene data show CDR1 as GTSNPN and CDR2 as SVGIG (reference sequence). Trimming took 3 bases from V and 5 from J, leaving 16 bases between them. This CDR3 spans 14 amino acids. CDR3 sequence reads: CAWSRTSLWYGYTF. The CDR3 DNA is TGTGCCTGGAGCCGCACCTCACTTTGGTATGGCTACACCTTC. The full variable domain, completed using reference TRBV30 and TRBJ1-2, is SQTIHQWPATLVQPVGSPLSLECTVEGTSNPNLYWYRQAAGRGLQLLFYSVGIGQISSEVPQNLSASRPQDRQFILSSKKLLLSDSGFYLCAWSRTSLWYGYTFGSGTRLTVV.

V gene TRBV5-1 combines with J gene TRBJ2-3; TRBD2 matches at 7 bases. Germline values: CDR1 SGHRS, CDR2 YFSETQ. The CDR3 totals 18 residues. Trimming removed 4 bases from V and 4 bases from J; junction bases left unmatched: 18. DNA for the CDR3: TGCGCCAGCAGCATAACTGCCCGTCTCGGCGGGAGCCCAGATACGCAGTATTTT. Translated: CASSITARLGGSPDTQYF.

The genes are TRBV6-1 and TRBJ1-3, with TRBD1 matching over 7 bases. This CDR3 spans 16 amino acids. The trim removed 4 bases at V and 5 bases at J, leaving 11 bases unmatched. The V gene's germline CDR1 is MNHNS and CDR2 SASEGT. The CDR3 region is CASSANIRDRRNTIYF. The CDR3 bases are TGTGCCAGCAGTGCCAATATCCGGGACAGAAGAAACACCATATATTTT.

In nucleotides, the CDR3 is TGTGCCAGCAGCTTACTGACTAGCGGAAACACAGATACGCAGTATTTT. Translating gives CASSLLTSGNTDTQYF. The chain has TRBV7-9 and TRBJ2-3; 9 nucleotides match TRBD2. The V gene's germline CDR1 is SEHNR and CDR2 FQNEAQ (reference sequence). V shed 2 bases, J shed 2 bases, and the junction held 5 bases outside the gene matches. CDR3 length equals 16 residues. Full variable domain (missing parts from reference TRBV7-9 and TRBJ2-3): DTGVSQNPRHKITKRGQNVTFRCDPISEHNRLYWYRQTLGQGPEFLTYFQNEAQLEKSRLLSDRFSAERPKGSFSTLEIQRTEQGDSAMYLCASSLLTSGNTDTQYFGPGTRLTVL.

The chain combines TRBV4-1 with TRBJ2-7; possible D gene TRBD1, 5 bases. Looked up from germline, CDR1 is MGHRA and CDR2 is YSYEKL. V was trimmed by 0 bases and J by 1 base, leaving 7 bases between them. The CDR3 extends over 14 amino acids. The CDR3 DNA follows: TGCGCCAGCAGCCAAGAGGACATTTCCTACGAGCAGTACTTC. It yields the protein CASSQEDISYEQYF.

DNA of the CDR3: TGCGCCAGCAGTGACCGGCCCGGACAGGGTCTAGCGGGGGTGGCATCAGGACCCACAGATACGCAGTATTTT. Translating it yields CASSDRPGQGLAGVASGPTDTQYF. The J gene is TRBJ2-3, the V gene TRBV10-1, with 10 bases fitting TRBD2. Germline trimming cut 3 bases from V and 2 bases from J; bases unmatched to any gene: 29. CDR3 length equals 24 residues. Germline CDR1 reads WNHNN; CDR2 reads SYGVQD (reference sequence).

V usage is TRBV11-2 and J usage is TRBJ1-1; D is unresolved. V was clipped by 2 bases and J by 4 bases, with 14 bases between them. This CDR3 has 15 amino acids. Germline loops: CDR1 SGHAT, CDR2 FQNNGV. CDR3 sequence (DNA): TGTGCCAGCAGCTTACCTCTTTGGCCGGGCACTGAAGCTTTCTTT. Its protein is CASSLPLWPGTEAFF.

V gene TRBV9 combines with J gene TRBJ1-1; D gene uncertain. Germline CDR1 is SGDLS and CDR2 is YYNGEE. The CDR3 contains 12 residues. V was shortened by 3 bases and J by 1 base, with 4 bases between the two germline ends. CDR3 sequence reads: CASSAQNTEAFF. The CDR3 DNA is TGTGCCAGCAGCGCCCAGAACACTGAAGCTTTCTTT.

The genes are TRBV5-1 and TRBJ2-1; possible D gene TRBD2, 6 bases. Germline values: CDR1 SGHRS, CDR2 YFSETQ. V was trimmed by 4 bases and J by 2 bases, leaving 13 bases between them. The CDR3 runs to 15 residues. CDR3 sequence reads: CASSAVAGTYNEQFF. The CDR3 bases are TGCGCCAGCAGCGCGGTGGCGGGGACCTACAATGAGCAGTTCTTC.

This rearrangement joins TRBV5-4 to TRBJ2-5, with TRBD2 matching over 9 bases. The junction had 5 bases not matched to a gene; V was cut back by 1 base and J by 4 bases. The CDR3 has 15 residues. From germline, CDR1 is SGHNT and CDR2 YYREEE (reference sequence). CDR3 bases: TGTGCCAGCAGCTTGCCAGCGGGAGGCCCAGAGACCCAGTACTTC. Translation gives CASSLPAGGPETQYF.

The chain recombines TRBV4-1 with TRBJ2-4, with 12 bases identical to TRBD2. After removal of 4 bases from V and 8 bases from J, the junction contained 9 bases not matched to a gene. The CDR3 length is 16 residues. CDR1 is MGHRA and CDR2 is YSYEKL in the germline V gene. CDR3 sequence (DNA): TGCGCCAGCAGCCGATCTAGCGGGAGGGCCCTCGACATTCAGTACTTC. As protein: CASSRSSGRALDIQYF.

This chain joins TRBV5-5 and TRBJ2-1; 7 nucleotides agree with TRBD2. The germline CDR1 and CDR2 sequences are SGHKS and YYEKEE (reference sequence). The J segment lost 4 bases and the V segment lost 6 bases, leaving 13 bases of the junction unmatched. The CDR3 is made up of 16 amino acids. CDR3 region: CASNLPGRAKYNEQFF. CDR3 nucleotide sequence: TGTGCCAGCAACCTGCCGGGGAGGGCGAAATACAATGAGCAGTTCTTC.

The rearrangement joins TRBV13 to TRBJ1-2, with TRBD1 matching 9 bases. The CDR3 length is 19 residues. Germline CDR1 and CDR2: PRHDT and FYEKMQ (reference sequence). V dropped 5 bases and J dropped 3; count of bases not matched to a gene: 19. The CDR3 nucleotides read TGTGCCAGCAGCAGATCGACAGGGGGGAGAGTAGTTGGCTACTATGGCTACACCTTC. Protein sequence: CASSRSTGGRVVGYYGYTF. Drawing the rest from reference TRBV13 and TRBJ1-2, the complete variable domain is AAGVIQSPRHLIKEKRETATLKCYPIPRHDTVYWYQQGPGQDPQFLISFYEKMQSDKGSIPDRFSAQQFSDYHSELNMSSLELGDSALYFCASSRSTGGRVVGYYGYTFGSGTRLTVV.

V gene TRBV28 combines with J gene TRBJ2-1, with a weak D call TRBD1 (6 bases). Germline V gives CDR1 MDHEN, CDR2 SYDVKM. The CDR3 is made up of 16 amino acids. The V end lost 6 bases, the J end lost 9 bases, and 24 bases lay between the germline ends. The CDR3 protein is CASSPGTPFTGFEQFF. Here the CDR3 DNA reads TGTGCCAGCAGCCCCGGGACACCCTTCACAGGGTTTGAGCAGTTCTTC.

J is TRBJ2-7 and V is TRBV9; 10 bases map to TRBD1. The CDR3 runs 14 residues. V was clipped by 6 bases and J by 3 bases; unmatched bases: 6. The germline V gene encodes CDR1 SGDLS and CDR2 YYNGEE. This CDR3 is CASTGGTGDYEQYF. The CDR3, as DNA: TGTGCCAGCACTGGAGGGACAGGGGACTACGAGCAGTACTTC.